The present T cell receptor (beta chain) was sequenced within a study of T cells in Graves' hyperthyroidism and ophthalmopathy. The patients, who ranged from 18 to 65 in age, presented with newly diagnosed hyperthyroidism lasting under 2 months. For the diagnoses, clinical symptoms, serum thyroxine and TRAb, thyroid ultrasound and orbital computed tomography were used. The CDR3 runs to 14 residues. V gave up 5 bases and J gave up 0 bases; unmatched junction bases: 5. Germline CDR1 GTSNPN, CDR2 SVGIG (reference sequence). As for this clonotype: Antigen: not known.

Template material for amplifying TCR beta CDR3 regions consisted of RNA transcripts. Researchers ran a first-round RT-PCR on the TCR CDR3 using the HTBI primer set. TCRdb re-called the multiplex PCR reads with MiXCR, one entry per CDR3 protein. The sample shows about 200,000 distinct CDR3 sequences, less than 20% of them seen only once. Points from the study as a whole: Blood also held most thyroid clonotypes expanded beyond 0.001.

This clonotype originated in a woman aged 45-65 years with Graves' hyperthyroidism. This chain connects TRBV30 to TRBJ2-7, with 9 bases lining up with TRBD2. The sequenced material came from blood. The CDR3 protein is CAWASSGISYEQYF. CDR3 in DNA: TGTGCCTGGGCCTCTAGCGGGATCTCCTACGAGCAGTACTTC.